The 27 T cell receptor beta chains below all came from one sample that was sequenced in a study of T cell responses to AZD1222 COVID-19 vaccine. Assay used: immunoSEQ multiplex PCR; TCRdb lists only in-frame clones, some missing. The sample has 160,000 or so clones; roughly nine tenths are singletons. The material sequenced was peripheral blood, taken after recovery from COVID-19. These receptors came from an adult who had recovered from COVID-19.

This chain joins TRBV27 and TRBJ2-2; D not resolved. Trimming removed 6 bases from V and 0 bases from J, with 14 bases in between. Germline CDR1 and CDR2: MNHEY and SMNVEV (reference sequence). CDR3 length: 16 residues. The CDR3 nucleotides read TGTGCCAGCAGCGCCCGGCGGCAGGCGAACACCGGGGAGCTGTTTTTT. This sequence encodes CASSARRQANTGELFF.

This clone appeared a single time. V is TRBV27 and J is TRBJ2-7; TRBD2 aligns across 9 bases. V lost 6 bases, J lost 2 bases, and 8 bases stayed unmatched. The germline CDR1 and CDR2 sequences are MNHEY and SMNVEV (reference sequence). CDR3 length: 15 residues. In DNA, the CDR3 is TGTGCCAGCAGCTTTAGCGGGAGAGACGCCTACGAGCAGTACTTC. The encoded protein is CASSFSGRDAYEQYF.

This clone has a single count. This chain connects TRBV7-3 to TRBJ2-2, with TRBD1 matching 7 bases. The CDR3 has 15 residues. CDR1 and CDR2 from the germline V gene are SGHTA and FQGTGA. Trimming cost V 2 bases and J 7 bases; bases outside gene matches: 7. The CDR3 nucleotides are TGTGCCAGCAGCTTAGATGCAGGGGGTTTCGGGGAGCTGTTTTTT. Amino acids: CASSLDAGGFGELFF.

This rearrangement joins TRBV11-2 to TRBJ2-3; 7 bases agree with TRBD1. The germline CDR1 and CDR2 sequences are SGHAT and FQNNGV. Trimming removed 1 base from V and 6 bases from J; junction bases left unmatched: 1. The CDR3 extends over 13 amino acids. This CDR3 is CASSLGTGDTQYF. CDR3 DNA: TGTGCCAGCAGCTTAGGGACAGGCGATACGCAGTATTTT.

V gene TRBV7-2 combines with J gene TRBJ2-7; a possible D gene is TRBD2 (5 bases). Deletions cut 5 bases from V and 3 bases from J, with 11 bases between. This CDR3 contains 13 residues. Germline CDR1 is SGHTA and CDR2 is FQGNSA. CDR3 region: CASSGGLGYEQYF. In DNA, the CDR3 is TGTGCCAGCAGCGGTGGACTTGGCTACGAGCAGTACTTC.

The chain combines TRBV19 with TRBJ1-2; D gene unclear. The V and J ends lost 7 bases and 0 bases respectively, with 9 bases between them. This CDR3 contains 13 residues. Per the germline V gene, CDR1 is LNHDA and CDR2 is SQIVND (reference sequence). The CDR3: CASTADANYGYTF. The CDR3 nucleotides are TGTGCCAGTACGGCGGACGCTAACTATGGCTACACCTTC.

CDR3 nucleotides: TGTGCCAGCAGCCGTTCTAGCGGGGGGACAGCAGATACGCAGTATTTT. Translation: CASSRSSGGTADTQYF. The chain has TRBV7-2 and TRBJ2-3; 11 bases agree with TRBD2. The CDR3 is made up of 16 amino acids. V lost 5 bases and J lost 4; bases outside the gene matches: 8. Per germline, CDR1 SGHTA and CDR2 FQGNSA.

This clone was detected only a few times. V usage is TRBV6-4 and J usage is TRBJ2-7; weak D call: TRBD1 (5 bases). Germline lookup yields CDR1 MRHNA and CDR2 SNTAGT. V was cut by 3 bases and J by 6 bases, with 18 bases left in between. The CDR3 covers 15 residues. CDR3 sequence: CASSEGPARVGEQYF. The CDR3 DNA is TGTGCCAGCAGTGAGGGCCCAGCCAGGGTTGGCGAGCAGTACTTC.

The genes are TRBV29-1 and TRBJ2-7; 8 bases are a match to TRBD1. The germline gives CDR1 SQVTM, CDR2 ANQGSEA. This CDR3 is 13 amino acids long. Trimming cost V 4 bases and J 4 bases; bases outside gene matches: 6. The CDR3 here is CSVVGDRNYEQYF. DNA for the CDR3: TGCAGCGTTGTGGGGGACAGGAATTACGAGCAGTACTTC.

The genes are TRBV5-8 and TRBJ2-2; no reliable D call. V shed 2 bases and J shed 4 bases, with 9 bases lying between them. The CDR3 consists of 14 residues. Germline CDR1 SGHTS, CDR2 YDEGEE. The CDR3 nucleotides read TGTGCCAGCAGCTTCGACCGTGGCACCGGGGAGCTGTTTTTT. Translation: CASSFDRGTGELFF.

Here the CDR3 reads CATTQNRVTEAFF. CDR3 DNA sequence: TGTGCCACCACCCAGAACAGGGTCACTGAAGCTTTCTTT. The genes are TRBV15 and TRBJ1-1; D might be TRBD1 (6 bases). Between the trimmed V and J ends, which lost 7 bases and 4 bases, there was a span of 13 bases. Germline-derived CDR1 and CDR2 are LNHNV and YYDKDF (reference sequence). CDR3 length equals 13 residues.

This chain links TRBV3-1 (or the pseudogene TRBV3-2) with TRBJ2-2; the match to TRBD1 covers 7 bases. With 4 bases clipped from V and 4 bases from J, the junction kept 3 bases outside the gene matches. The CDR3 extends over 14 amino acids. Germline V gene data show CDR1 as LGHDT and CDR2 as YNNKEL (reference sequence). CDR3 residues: CASSPPGGTGELFF. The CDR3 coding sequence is TGTGCCAGCAGCCCGCCAGGGGGCACCGGGGAGCTGTTTTTT.

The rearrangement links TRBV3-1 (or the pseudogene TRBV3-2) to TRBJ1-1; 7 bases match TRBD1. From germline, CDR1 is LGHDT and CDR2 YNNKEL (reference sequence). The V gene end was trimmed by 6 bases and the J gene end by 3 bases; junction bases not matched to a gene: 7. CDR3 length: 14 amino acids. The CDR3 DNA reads TGTGCCAGCAGGCAGGGGGGGATGCACACTGAAGCTTTCTTT. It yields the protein CASRQGGMHTEAFF.

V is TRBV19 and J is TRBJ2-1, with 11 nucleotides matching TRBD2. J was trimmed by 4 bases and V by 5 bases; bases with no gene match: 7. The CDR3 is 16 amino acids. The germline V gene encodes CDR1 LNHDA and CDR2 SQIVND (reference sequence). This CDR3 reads CASSSLLAGVYNEQFF. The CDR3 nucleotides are TGTGCCAGTAGTTCCTTACTAGCGGGGGTTTACAATGAGCAGTTCTTC.

The DNA of the CDR3 is TGCGCCAGCAGCTTGCCACTAGCGGGCGGCACGTACAATGAGCAGTTCTTC. Protein: CASSLPLAGGTYNEQFF. V gene TRBV5-1 combines with J gene TRBJ2-1; 9 bases map to TRBD2. CDR1 SGHRS and CDR2 YFSETQ come from the germline V gene. V dropped 1 base and J dropped 4; count of bases not matched to a gene: 9. The CDR3 has 17 amino acids.

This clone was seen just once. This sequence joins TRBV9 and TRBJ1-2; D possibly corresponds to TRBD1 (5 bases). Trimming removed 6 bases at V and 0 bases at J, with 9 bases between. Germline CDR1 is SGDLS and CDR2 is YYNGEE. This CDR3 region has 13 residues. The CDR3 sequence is CASTGTANYGYTF. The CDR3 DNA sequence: TGTGCCAGCACCGGGACGGCTAACTATGGCTACACCTTC.

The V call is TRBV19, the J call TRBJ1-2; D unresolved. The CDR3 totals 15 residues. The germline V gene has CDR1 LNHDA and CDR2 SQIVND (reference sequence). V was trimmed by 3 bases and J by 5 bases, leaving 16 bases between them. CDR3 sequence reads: CASSIAGNLRYGYTF. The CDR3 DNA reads TGTGCCAGTAGTATTGCGGGTAATCTGCGATATGGCTACACCTTC.

The CDR3 DNA reads TGCGCCAGCAGCCCCGGGACATTGAACACCGGGGAGCTGTTTTTT. Protein sequence: CASSPGTLNTGELFF. The rearrangement joins TRBV5-1 to TRBJ2-2; TRBD1 is a possible D gene (6 bases). The CDR3 has 15 residues. Germline values: CDR1 SGHRS, CDR2 YFSETQ. V shed 4 bases and J shed 1 base, with 11 bases lying between them.

The CDR3 sequence is CASSRPGSRLLDTQYF. The CDR3 DNA follows: TGTGCCAGCAGTCGCCCCGGGTCCAGGCTTTTAGATACGCAGTATTTT. The genes are TRBV6-2 or TRBV6-3 and TRBJ2-3; D gene uncertain. Germline CDR1 MNHEY, CDR2 SVGEGT. Trimming removed 5 bases from V and 5 bases from J, with 20 bases in between. This CDR3 is built from 16 residues.

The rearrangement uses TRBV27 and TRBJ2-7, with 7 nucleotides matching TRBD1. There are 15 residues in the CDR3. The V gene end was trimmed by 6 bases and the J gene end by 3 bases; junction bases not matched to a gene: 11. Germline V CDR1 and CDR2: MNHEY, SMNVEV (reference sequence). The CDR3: CASRARPTGDYEQYF. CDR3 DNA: TGTGCCAGCAGGGCGAGACCCACAGGGGACTACGAGCAGTACTTC.

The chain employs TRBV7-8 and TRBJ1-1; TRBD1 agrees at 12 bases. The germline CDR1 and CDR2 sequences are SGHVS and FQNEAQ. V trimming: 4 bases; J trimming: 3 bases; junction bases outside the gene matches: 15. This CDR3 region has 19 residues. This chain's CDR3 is CASSSNIGLGQGAHTEAFF. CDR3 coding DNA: TGTGCCAGCAGCTCAAATATTGGGTTGGGACAGGGGGCCCACACTGAAGCTTTCTTT.

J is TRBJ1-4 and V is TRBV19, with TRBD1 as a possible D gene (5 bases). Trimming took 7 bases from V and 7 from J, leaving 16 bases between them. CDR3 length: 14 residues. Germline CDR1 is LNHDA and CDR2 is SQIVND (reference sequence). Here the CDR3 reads CASTRDPKSEKLFF. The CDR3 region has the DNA TGTGCCAGTACCCGGGACCCCAAGAGTGAAAAACTGTTTTTT.

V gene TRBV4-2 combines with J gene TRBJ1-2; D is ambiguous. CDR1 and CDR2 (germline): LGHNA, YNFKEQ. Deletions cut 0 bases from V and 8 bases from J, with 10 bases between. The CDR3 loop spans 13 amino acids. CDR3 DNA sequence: TGTGCCAGCAGCCAAGATGTGCAGCCCGGCTACACCTTC. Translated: CASSQDVQPGYTF.

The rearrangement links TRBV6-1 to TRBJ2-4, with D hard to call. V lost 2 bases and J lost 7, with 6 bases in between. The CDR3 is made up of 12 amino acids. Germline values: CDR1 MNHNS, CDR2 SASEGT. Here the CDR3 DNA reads TGTGCCAGCAGTGAATGGTTTAACATTCAGTACTTC. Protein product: CASSEWFNIQYF.

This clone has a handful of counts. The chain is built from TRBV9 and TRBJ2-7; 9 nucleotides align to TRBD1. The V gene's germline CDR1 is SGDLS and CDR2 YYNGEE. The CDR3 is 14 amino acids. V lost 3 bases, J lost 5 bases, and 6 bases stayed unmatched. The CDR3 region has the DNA TGTGCCAGCAGCGGTCCGGGACAGGGCAACGAGCAGTACTTC. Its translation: CASSGPGQGNEQYF.

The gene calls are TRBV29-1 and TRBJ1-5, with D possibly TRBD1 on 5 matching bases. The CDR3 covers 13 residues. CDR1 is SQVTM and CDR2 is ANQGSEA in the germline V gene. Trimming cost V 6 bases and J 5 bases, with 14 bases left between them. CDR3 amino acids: CSVGTGIDQPQHF. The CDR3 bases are TGCAGCGTCGGAACAGGCATCGATCAGCCCCAGCATTTT.

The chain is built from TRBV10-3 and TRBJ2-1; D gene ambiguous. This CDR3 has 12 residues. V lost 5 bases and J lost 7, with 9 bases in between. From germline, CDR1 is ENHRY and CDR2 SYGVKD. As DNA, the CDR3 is TGTGCCATCAGTTCTGACCAGAATGAGCAGTTCTTC. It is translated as CAISSDQNEQFF.